This T cell receptor (beta chain) was profiled in a study of shared clonotypes between healthy human individuals. The CDR3 is made up of 14 amino acids. Per germline, CDR1 SGHKS and CDR2 YYEKEE (reference sequence). The ends lost 0 bases at V and 7 bases at J; junction bases unmatched: 6. Clones were sequenced by immunoSEQ multiplex PCR, and TCRdb holds only the in-frame ones, with some missing. The sample contains about 530,000 clones, about 96% of which appear only once. The chain couples TRBV5-5 to TRBJ2-7; 8 nucleotides agree with TRBD1. The sequence came from a woman between 25 and 40 years old in good health. The sequenced sample consisted of naive CD4+ T cells sorted from blood. The subset was: CD45RA+ positively selected. CDR3 residues: CASSLDRGVGEQYF. As DNA, the CDR3 is TGTGCCAGCAGCTTGGACAGGGGGGTGGGGGAGCAGTACTTC.